These 19 T cell receptor beta chains share one sample of origin, sequenced in a study of T cell responses to AZD1222 COVID-19 vaccine. Here immunoSEQ multiplex PCR was the method, and the copy in TCRdb shows in-frame clones only, minus some. The repertoire holds about 67,000 clones, with around four fifths as singletons. The material was peripheral blood, obtained on day 0 of AZD1222 vaccination. The source of these receptors is an adult in good health.

For this clone: Other DNA sequences in this specimen translate into the identical CDR3. V and J are TRBV24-1 and TRBJ1-1; D uncertain. The CDR3 covers 12 residues. The ends were cut back, 5 bases at V and 2 bases at J, with 5 bases in the middle. The germline CDR1 and CDR2 sequences are KGHDR and SFDVKD. The CDR3 sequence: CATSVGNTEAFF. The CDR3 nucleotides read TGTGCCACCAGTGTGGGTAACACTGAAGCTTTCTTT.

The gene calls are TRBV9 and TRBJ2-3, with 7 bases matching TRBD2. Trimming at V came to 0 bases and at J to 14 bases, leaving 6 bases not matched to a gene. This CDR3 region has 12 residues. Per germline, CDR1 SGDLS and CDR2 YYNGEE. DNA of the CDR3: TGTGCCAGCAGCGTAGAGGGAGGGACCGTGTATTTT. Translating gives CASSVEGGTVYF.

The CDR3 is CATSDLQGAEEKLFF. The CDR3, as DNA: TGTGCCACCAGTGATCTCCAGGGGGCGGAGGAAAAACTGTTTTTT. The gene calls are TRBV24-1 and TRBJ1-4, with 8 bases that match TRBD1. CDR1 and CDR2 (germline): KGHDR, SFDVKD. V was pared by 3 bases and J by 8 bases, with 7 bases of the junction left unmatched. There are 15 residues in the CDR3.

The table lists this clone with a few counts. The identical CDR3 is also encoded by other nucleotide sequences in the sample. V gene TRBV7-9 combines with J gene TRBJ1-3, with D maybe TRBD1 (6 bases). V was pared by 2 bases and J by 1 base, with 6 bases between. The CDR3 has 14 residues. The V gene's germline CDR1 is SEHNR and CDR2 FQNEAQ (reference sequence). CDR3 sequence: CASSLRGSGNTIYF. CDR3 in DNA: TGTGCCAGCAGCTTAAGGGGGTCTGGAAACACCATATATTTT.

This rearrangement joins TRBV27 to TRBJ2-7; 12 bases are a match to TRBD2. V shed 3 bases and J 7 bases; nucleotides not matched to a gene: 1. There are 13 residues in the CDR3. Germline assignment: CDR1 MNHEY and CDR2 SMNVEV (reference sequence). The CDR3 coding sequence is TGTGCCAGCAGTTTTGGACTAGCGGGAGAGCAGTACTTC. It translates to CASSFGLAGEQYF.

This clone occurred once. The rearrangement joins TRBV28 to TRBJ2-1; D is possibly TRBD1 (6 bases). The V end was cut by 3 bases, the J end by 0 bases, with 9 bases between. CDR3 length: 15 residues. Germline CDR1 is MDHEN and CDR2 is SYDVKM. CDR3 in DNA: TGTGCCAGCAGTTTTGGACAGAGCTCCTACAATGAGCAGTTCTTC. This gives the protein CASSFGQSSYNEQFF.

V and J are TRBV9 and TRBJ1-6; D call uncertain. The V end lost 4 bases, the J end lost 10 bases, and 12 bases lay between the germline ends. The CDR3 totals 13 residues. CDR1 SGDLS and CDR2 YYNGEE come from the germline V gene. The CDR3 loop is CASSPYQGSPLHF. The CDR3 DNA reads TGTGCCAGCAGCCCCTACCAAGGGTCACCCCTCCACTTT.

This chain links TRBV12-2 with TRBJ2-7; the table gives TRBD2 as D, unverified against the DNA. TRBV12-2 is a recognized pseudogene. This CDR3 is 10 amino acids long. The CDR3 spells CASRPLEQYF. The CDR3 nucleotides are TGTGCAAGTCGCCCCCTCGAGCAGTACTTC.

The chain joins TRBV7-6 to TRBJ2-7; no clear D gene. CDR3 length: 14 residues. CDR1 is SGHVS and CDR2 is FNYEAQ in the germline V gene. V was shortened by 0 bases and J by 4 bases, with 10 bases between the two germline ends. The CDR3: CASSLAGWGYEQYF. CDR3 bases: TGTGCCAGCAGCTTAGCCGGCTGGGGATACGAGCAGTACTTC.

The rearrangement links TRBV4-3 to TRBJ2-1; 9 positions match TRBD2. V was pared by 1 base and J by 4 bases, with 8 bases of the junction left unmatched. From germline, CDR1 is LGHNA and CDR2 YSLEER. The CDR3 totals 17 residues. The CDR3 loop is CASSQGVAGAPYNEQFF. DNA of the CDR3: TGCGCCAGCAGCCAAGGGGTAGCGGGAGCCCCGTACAATGAGCAGTTCTTC.

The chain has TRBV7-2 and TRBJ2-1, with D possibly TRBD2 on 5 matching bases. Germline V CDR1 and CDR2: SGHTA, FQGNSA. CDR3 size: 13 residues. Deletions cut 5 bases from V and 13 bases from J, with 18 bases between. The CDR3 DNA is TGTGCCAGCAGCCCTGAGCGGAGAGTGGGTCAGTTCTTC. Protein: CASSPERRVGQFF.

The CDR3 coding sequence is TGTGCCACCAGTGACAATCTAGGCGGAAACACCATATATTTT. It is translated as CATSDNLGGNTIYF. This chain joins TRBV24-1 and TRBJ1-3; D call uncertain. CDR3 length: 14 amino acids. The V end was cut by 4 bases, the J end by 4 bases, with 10 bases between. Germline-derived CDR1 and CDR2 are KGHDR and SFDVKD.

The J gene is TRBJ2-7, the V gene TRBV18; D not certain. The CDR3 contains 12 residues. Deletions cut 1 base from V and 1 base from J, with 2 bases between. CDR1 is KGHSH, CDR2 LQKENI, per germline. CDR3 coding DNA: TGTGCCAGCTCACCACATTCCTACGAGCAGTACTTC. It specifies CASSPHSYEQYF.

The chain recombines TRBV27 with TRBJ1-2, with TRBD1 matching 7 bases. Germline CDR1 MNHEY, CDR2 SMNVEV (reference sequence). This CDR3 has 15 amino acids. Germline trimming cut 5 bases from V and 6 bases from J; bases unmatched to any gene: 12. CDR3 DNA: TGTGCCAGCAGTCCCCAGACAGGGCGTCGGGATGGCTACACCTTC. It specifies CASSPQTGRRDGYTF.

The chain carries TRBV29-1 and TRBJ2-2; D not certain. CDR1 and CDR2 from the germline V gene are SQVTM and ANQGSEA. CDR3 size: 12 residues. V gave up 5 bases and J gave up 2 bases, with 6 bases separating them. CDR3 amino acids: CSVLGNTGELFF. In DNA form, the CDR3 reads TGCAGCGTTTTAGGTAACACCGGGGAGCTGTTTTTT.

The chain combines TRBV28 with TRBJ2-7, with 7 bases aligning to TRBD1. V lost 5 bases and J lost 5; bases outside the gene matches: 3. CDR3 length: 12 residues. Germline V gene sequence: CDR1 MDHEN, CDR2 SYDVKM. CDR3 region: CASSTGDHEQYF. As DNA, the CDR3 is TGTGCCAGCAGTACAGGGGACCACGAGCAGTACTTC.

V and J are TRBV4-3 and TRBJ2-3, with unresolved D. The CDR3 extends over 15 amino acids. Germline CDR1 reads LGHNA; CDR2 reads YSLEER. The V and J ends lost 0 bases and 6 bases respectively, with 13 bases between them. The CDR3 DNA is TGCGCCAGCAGCCAAGAAATGGCAGCTTTGGATACGCAGTATTTT. Encoded protein: CASSQEMAALDTQYF.

This clone has a handful of counts. The chain combines TRBV10-3 with TRBJ2-7; D remains ambiguous. CDR1 is ENHRY and CDR2 is SYGVKD in the germline V gene. CDR3 length equals 12 residues. V was pared by 0 bases and J by 5 bases, with 5 bases between. DNA for the CDR3: TGTGCCATCAGTGAGTCTTCCCACGAGCAGTACTTC. Its protein is CAISESSHEQYF.

J is TRBJ1-2 and V is TRBV7-8; D might be TRBD1 (6 bases). The V end was cut by 4 bases, the J end by 4 bases, with 19 bases between. The germline V gene encodes CDR1 SGHVS and CDR2 FQNEAQ. This CDR3 has 16 residues. CDR3 region: CASSSTNLDRIYGYTF. CDR3 coding DNA: TGTGCCAGCAGCTCGACCAACCTTGACAGGATCTATGGCTACACCTTC.